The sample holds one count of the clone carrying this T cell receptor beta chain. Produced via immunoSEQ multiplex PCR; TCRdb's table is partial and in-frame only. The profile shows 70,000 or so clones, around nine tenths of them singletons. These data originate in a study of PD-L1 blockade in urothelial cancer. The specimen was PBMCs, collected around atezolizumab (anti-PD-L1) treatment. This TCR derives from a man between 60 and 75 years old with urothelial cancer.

CDR3 coding DNA: TGCGCCAGCAGCTTGGAAGGGACAGGGGACACTGAAGCTTTCTTT. Its protein product is CASSLEGTGDTEAFF. V usage is TRBV5-1 and J usage is TRBJ1-1; 10 nucleotides agree with TRBD1. After removal of 0 bases from V and 3 bases from J, the junction contained 2 bases not matched to a gene. CDR1 and CDR2 from the germline V gene are SGHRS and YFSETQ. The CDR3 runs to 15 residues.